This T cell receptor (beta chain) is drawn from a study of blood T cell repertoires in COVID-19. Turning to the study itself: Samples representing acute and convalescent COVID-19 were sourced from the United States, Italy and Spain. The cDNA or gDNA used as material had been derived from T cells, B-cell-depleted T cells, or PBMCs.

Sequencing used immunoSEQ multiplex PCR; TCRdb keeps in-frame clones, though not all of them. The sample lists around 150,000 clones, 87% occurring once. Germline loops: CDR1 SGHTA, CDR2 FQGTGA. Trimming pared 2 bases from V and 6 bases from J, leaving 8 bases between. There are 14 residues in the CDR3. Sequencing was performed on peripheral blood. V and J are TRBV7-3 and TRBJ1-6, with a tentative D call TRBD1 (5 bases). The receptor's source is a woman in her fifties or sixties who had recovered from COVID-19. Here the CDR3 DNA reads TGTGCCAGCAGCTTAGCAGGGCTTAATTCACCCCTCCACTTT. As protein: CASSLAGLNSPLHF.